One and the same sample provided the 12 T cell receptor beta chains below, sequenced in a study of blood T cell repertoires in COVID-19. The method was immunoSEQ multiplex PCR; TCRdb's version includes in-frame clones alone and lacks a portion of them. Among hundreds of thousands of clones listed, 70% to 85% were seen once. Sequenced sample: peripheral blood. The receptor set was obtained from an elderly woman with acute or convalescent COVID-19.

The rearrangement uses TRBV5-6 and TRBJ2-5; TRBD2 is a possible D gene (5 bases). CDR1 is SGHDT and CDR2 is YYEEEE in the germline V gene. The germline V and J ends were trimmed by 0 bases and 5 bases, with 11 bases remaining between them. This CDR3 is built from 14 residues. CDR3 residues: CASSLGVREETQYF. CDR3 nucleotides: TGTGCCAGCAGCTTGGGTGTGAGGGAGGAGACCCAGTACTTC.

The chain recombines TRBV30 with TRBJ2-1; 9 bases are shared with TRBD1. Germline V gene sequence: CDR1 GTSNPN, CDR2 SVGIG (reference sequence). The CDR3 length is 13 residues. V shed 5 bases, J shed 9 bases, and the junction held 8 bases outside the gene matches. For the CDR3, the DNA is TGTGCCTGGGGGGACAGGGCCCGGGGTGAGCAGTTCTTC. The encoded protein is CAWGDRARGEQFF.

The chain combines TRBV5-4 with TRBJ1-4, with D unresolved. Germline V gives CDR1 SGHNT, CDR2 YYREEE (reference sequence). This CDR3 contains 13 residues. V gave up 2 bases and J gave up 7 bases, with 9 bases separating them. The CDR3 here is CASSLGSGEKLFF. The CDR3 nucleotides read TGTGCCAGCAGCTTAGGGAGCGGTGAAAAACTGTTTTTT.

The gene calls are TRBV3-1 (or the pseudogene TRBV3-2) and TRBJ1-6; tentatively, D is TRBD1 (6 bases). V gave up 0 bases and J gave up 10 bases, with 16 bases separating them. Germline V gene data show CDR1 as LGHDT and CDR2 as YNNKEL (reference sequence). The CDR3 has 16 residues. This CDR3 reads CASSQDPQGSDSPLHF. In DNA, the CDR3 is TGTGCCAGCAGCCAAGATCCACAGGGTTCAGACTCACCCCTCCACTTT.

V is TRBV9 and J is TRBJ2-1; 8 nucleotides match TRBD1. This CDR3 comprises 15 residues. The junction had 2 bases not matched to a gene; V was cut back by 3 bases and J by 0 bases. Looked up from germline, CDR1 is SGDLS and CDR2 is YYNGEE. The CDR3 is CASSEDRASYNEQFF. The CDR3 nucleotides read TGTGCCAGCAGCGAGGACAGGGCCTCCTACAATGAGCAGTTCTTC.

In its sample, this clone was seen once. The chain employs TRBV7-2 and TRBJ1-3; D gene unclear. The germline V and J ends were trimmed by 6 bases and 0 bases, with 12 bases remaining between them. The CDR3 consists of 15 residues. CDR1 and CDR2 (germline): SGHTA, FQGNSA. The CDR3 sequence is CASSHGPSSGNTIYF. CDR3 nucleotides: TGTGCCAGCAGTCACGGTCCAAGCTCTGGAAACACCATATATTTT.

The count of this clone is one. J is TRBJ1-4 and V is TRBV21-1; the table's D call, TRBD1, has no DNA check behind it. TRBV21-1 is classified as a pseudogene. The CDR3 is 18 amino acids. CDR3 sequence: CASSSRTPTFATNEKLFF. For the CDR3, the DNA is TGTGCCAGCAGTTCGAGGACACCTACTTTTGCAACTAATGAAAAACTGTTTTTT.

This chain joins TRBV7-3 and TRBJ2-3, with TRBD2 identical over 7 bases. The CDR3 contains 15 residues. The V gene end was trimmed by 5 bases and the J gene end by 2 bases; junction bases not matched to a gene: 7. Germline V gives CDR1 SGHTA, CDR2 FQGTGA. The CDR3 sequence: CASSASGVATDTQYF. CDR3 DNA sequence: TGTGCCAGCAGCGCCAGCGGGGTCGCCACAGATACGCAGTATTTT.

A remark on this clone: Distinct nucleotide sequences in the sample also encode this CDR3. The CDR3 sequence is CASSRQGGETQYF. The CDR3 DNA sequence: TGTGCCAGCTCAAGACAGGGGGGGGAGACCCAGTACTTC. The chain joins TRBV18 to TRBJ2-5; 9 bases align to TRBD1. CDR3 length: 13 amino acids. Germline values: CDR1 KGHSH, CDR2 LQKENI. The junction had 3 bases not matched to a gene; V was cut back by 5 bases and J by 5 bases. Based on the CDR3 plus reference TRBV18 and TRBJ2-5, the full variable domain is NAGVMQNPRHLVRRRGQEARLRCSPMKGHSHVYWYRQLPEEGLKFMVYLQKENIIDESGMPKERFSAEFPKEGPSILRIQQVVRGDSAAYFCASSRQGGETQYFGPGTRLLVL.

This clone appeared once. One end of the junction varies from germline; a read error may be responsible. CDR3 protein: CASSTGTSAFLF. CDR3 in DNA: TGTGCCAGCAGTACCGGGACTAGCGCATTCCTCTTC. The J gene is TRBJ2-1, the V gene TRBV2; the match to TRBD2 covers 10 bases. CDR3 size: 12 residues. Per germline, CDR1 SNHLY and CDR2 FYNNEI.

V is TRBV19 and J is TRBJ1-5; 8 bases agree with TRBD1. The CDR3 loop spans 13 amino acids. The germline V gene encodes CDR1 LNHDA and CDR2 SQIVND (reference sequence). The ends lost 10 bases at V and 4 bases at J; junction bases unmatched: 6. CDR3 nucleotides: TGTGCCACTAGGACAGGGCATAATCAGCCCCAGCATTTT. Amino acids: CATRTGHNQPQHF. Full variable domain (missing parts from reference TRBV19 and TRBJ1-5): DGGITQSPKYLFRKEGQNVTLSCEQNLNHDAMYWYRQDPGQGLRLIYYSQIVNDFQKGDIAEGYSVSREKKESFPLTVTSAQKNPTAFYLCATRTGHNQPQHFGDGTRLSIL.

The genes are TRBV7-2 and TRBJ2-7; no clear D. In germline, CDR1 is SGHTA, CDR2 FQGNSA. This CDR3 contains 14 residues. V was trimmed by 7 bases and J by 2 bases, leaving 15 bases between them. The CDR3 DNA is TGTGCCAGCAAGCTTGGGCTGTCTACCTACGAGCAGTACTTC. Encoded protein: CASKLGLSTYEQYF. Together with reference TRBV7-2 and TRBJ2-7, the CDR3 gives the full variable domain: GAGVSQSPSNKVTEKGKDVELRCDPISGHTALYWYRQSLGQGLEFLIYFQGNSAPDKSGLPSDRFSAERTGGSVSTLTIQRTQQEDSAVYLCASKLGLSTYEQYFGPGTRLTVT.